This T cell receptor (delta chain) was found in a study of Vδ1+ human thymocytes (dated by TCRdb to about 2018). Broadly, across the study: mRNA-level TRG and TRD CDR3 repertoires of highly purified Vdelta1+ thymocytes from young children were characterised as a data resource. Validation of the multiplex-based CDR3 amplicon strategy against 5'RACE-based CDR3 amplicon generation methods had been performed previously.

RNA was isolated using the RNeasy mini kit, and reverse transcription was performed with Superscript III. CDR3 amplicons were produced by multiplex PCR using pooled V-gene forward primers and a constant-region reverse primer with Illumina adaptor overhangs. Amplicons were gel-purified, then indexed with Nextera index primers over about 8 extra PCR cycles and purified with AMPure XP beads. Libraries were sequenced on an Illumina MiSeq with paired-end 250 bp reads, dual indexing and around 22% PhiX spike-in. As for how the authors treated the data: Reads were quality checked with FastQC, and TRG read pairs were merged with ea-utils fastq-join. IMGT/HighV-QUEST was used to annotate sequences, retaining only productive sequences with an unambiguous V-gene assignment, and each clonotype was defined by an identical CDR3 sequence. Downstream analysis used VDJtools 1.1.1, tcR 2.2.3, Treemap and vegan Shannon diversity in R 3.4.4. The public reads were reprocessed by TCRdb using CATT, and rows of matching DNA were later combined. V and J calls and clone size were set by TCRdb, not the authors. The sample table lists under 80,000 delta-chain clones, around 34% of them with a count of one. Roughly 0.25% of the sample rests with the top ten.

Note on this clone: Its antigen specificity is not known. Base qualities were left out, and no much larger clone turns up one base away.

Results and caveats for the whole study, not just this receptor: Donors shared many TRG clonotypes (up to roughly 6.9x10^3), but TRD repertoires were essentially private, with at most 120 shared. Although sort purity was high, approximately 20% of thymic TRD sequences were Vdelta2 (with a few Vdelta3), in contrast to the peripheral blood Vdelta1+ controls. In contrast to oligoclonal peripheral blood repertoires, thymic TRG and TRD repertoires appeared to be highly polyclonal with Gaussian CDR3 length distributions. Because no clustering by age or sex was seen, donors were not stratified by age or sex in the analyses. Because unexpected Vdelta2 sequences could lead to misinterpretation of bulk repertoire data, the authors recommended using highly purified populations and validating at the single-cell level.

Thymic samples were depleted of alphabeta T cells, then CD3+ TCRVdelta1+ TCRVdelta2- thymocytes were FACS-sorted. The purity of the sorted Vdelta1+ thymocytes was between roughly 97% and 99.6%. Thymic specimens were obtained from about 8 paediatric patients, aged from about 5 days to 16 months, who were undergoing corrective cardiac surgery. The thymic tissue was dispersed, and mononuclear cells were isolated using a Histopaque-1077 density gradient. Staining used anti-TCRVdelta1 clone TS8.2, anti-TCRVdelta2 clone B6, anti-CD3 clone HIT3a and anti-TCRalphabeta clone IP26 antibodies. The CDR3 spans 18 residues, from the cysteine through the phenylalanine. The retained sequence is limited to the CDR3, 54 bases, with the frame set at the first base. Here V drops 3 bases and J drops 4 bases, and the junction holds 16 bases not matched to any gene. In the germline V gene, CDR1 corresponds to TSWWSYY and CDR2 to QGS.

The clonotype comes from a boy in the first two years of life who had congenital heart surgery. The rearranged segments are TRDV1 and TRDJ1; 8 of the junction bases match TRDD2. Input material: Vdelta1+ gamma-delta thymocytes from the thymus. The label giving this sample's cell subset or site can be read as: FACS-sorted CD3+ TCRalphabeta- TCRVdelta1+ TCRVdelta2- thymocytes. For the CDR3, the sequence is CALGEGLFLPDISDKLIF. The DNA sequence reads TGTGCTCTTGGGGAGGGCCTCTTCCTACCCGATATCAGCGATAAACTCATCTTT.